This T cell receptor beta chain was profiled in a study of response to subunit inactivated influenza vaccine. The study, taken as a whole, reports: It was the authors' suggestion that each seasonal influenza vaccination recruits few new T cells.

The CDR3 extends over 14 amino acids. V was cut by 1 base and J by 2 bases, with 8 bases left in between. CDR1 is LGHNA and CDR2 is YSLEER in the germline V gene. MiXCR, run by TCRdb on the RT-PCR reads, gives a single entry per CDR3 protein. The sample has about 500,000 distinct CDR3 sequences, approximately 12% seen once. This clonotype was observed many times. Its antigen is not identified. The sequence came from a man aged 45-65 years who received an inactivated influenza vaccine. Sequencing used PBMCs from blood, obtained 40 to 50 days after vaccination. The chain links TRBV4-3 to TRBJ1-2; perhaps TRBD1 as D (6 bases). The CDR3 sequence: CASSQGQANYGYTF. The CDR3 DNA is TGCGCCAGCAGCCAAGGACAGGCAAACTATGGCTACACCTTC.